Listed here are 20 T cell receptor beta chains from one sample, sequenced in a study of patients and donors after allogeneic stem cell transplantation. TCRdb recomputed calls from the RT-PCR reads with MiXCR, one row per CDR3 protein. The sample holds 87,000 or so distinct CDR3 sequences; around 5% are singletons and the top ten take roughly 2.5%. The sequenced material came from blood, either unsorted or a sorted T cell fraction (not recorded which). Receptors were obtained from a human donor who was either an allogeneic HSCT recipient or a stem cell or donor lymphocyte infusion donor (not recorded which). It is not recorded whose cells these are; they may come from a transplant donor.

This clonotype was seen repeatedly, ten times or more. CDR3 DNA: TGTGCCAGCAGCTTACAGGGACCTCTTACTGGGGCCAACGTCCTGACTTTC. Translation gives CASSLQGPLTGANVLTF. The genes are TRBV5-4 and TRBJ2-6; weak D call: TRBD1 (6 bases). The CDR3 has 17 residues. V was shortened by 2 bases and J by 2 bases, with 14 bases between the two germline ends. Germline CDR1 SGHNT, CDR2 YYREEE (reference sequence).

This clonotype was seen at least ten times. The gene calls are TRBV15 and TRBJ1-5, with D possibly matching TRBD1 (5 bases). V shed 1 base and J shed 12 bases, with 10 bases lying between them. CDR3 size: 12 residues. Germline V gene sequence: CDR1 LNHNV, CDR2 YYDKDF (reference sequence). DNA for the CDR3: TGTGCCACCAGCAGAGCACCAGGGCACCAGCATTTT. This encodes CATSRAPGHQHF. Drawing the rest from reference TRBV15 and TRBJ1-5, the complete variable domain is DAMVIQNPRYQVTQFGKPVTLSCSQTLNHNVMYWYQQKSSQAPKLLFHYYDKDFNNEADTPDNFQSRRPNTSFCFLDIRSPGLGDTAMYLCATSRAPGHQHFGDGTRLSIL.

This clonotype was seen ten or more times. The chain has TRBV29-1 and TRBJ2-1, with 10 bases matching TRBD2. In germline, CDR1 is SQVTM, CDR2 ANQGSEA. Trimming cost V 5 bases and J 1 base; bases outside gene matches: 5. The CDR3 length is 15 residues. In DNA form, the CDR3 reads TGCAGCGTTAAGCTTAGCGGGGGGTCCTACAATGAGCAGTTCTTC. Encoded protein: CSVKLSGGSYNEQFF.

This clonotype has a count of ten or more. The rearrangement joins TRBV5-1 to TRBJ2-7, with 10 bases that match TRBD1. J gave up 5 bases and V 1 base, and 6 bases lay outside the gene matches. Germline values: CDR1 SGHRS, CDR2 YFSETQ. The CDR3 runs 15 residues. The CDR3 DNA reads TGCGCCAGCAGCTTGACCGGGACAGGGGTCGACGAGCAGTACTTC. Translation gives CASSLTGTGVDEQYF.

This clonotype was picked up many times. The chain links TRBV5-1 to TRBJ2-3, with D maybe TRBD2 (6 bases). The CDR3 has 18 residues. The germline V gene has CDR1 SGHRS and CDR2 YFSETQ. V gave up 2 bases and J gave up 2 bases, with 21 bases separating them. The CDR3 is CASSLLFGGRGTTDTQYF. CDR3 bases: TGCGCCAGCAGCTTACTCTTCGGAGGGAGAGGCACCACAGATACGCAGTATTTT.

This clonotype was found many times. The chain is built from TRBV12-3 or TRBV12-4 and TRBJ1-2; 7 bases fit TRBD1. The CDR3 runs 14 residues. V gave up 6 bases and J gave up 8 bases; unmatched junction bases: 12. CDR3 sequence (DNA): TGTGCCAGCAGGCCAAACAGGGGTTTTGGAGGCTACACCTTC. Its translation: CASRPNRGFGGYTF.

Many counts were recorded for this clonotype. The chain employs TRBV28 and TRBJ2-6; 9 bases line up with TRBD1. With V trimmed by 3 bases and J by 0 bases, 6 bases remained unmatched. The germline gives CDR1 MDHEN, CDR2 SYDVKM. This CDR3 is built from 18 residues. CDR3 sequence (DNA): TGTGCCAGCAGTTTTCCGGGACAGGGCTACTCTGGGGCCAACGTCCTGACTTTC. Protein product: CASSFPGQGYSGANVLTF.

The chain links TRBV4-2 to TRBJ1-1, with 12 bases aligning to TRBD1. The V and J ends lost 0 bases and 8 bases, in that order; junction bases with no gene match: 1. The CDR3 runs to 14 residues. Per germline, CDR1 LGHNA and CDR2 YNFKEQ. The CDR3 loop is CASSQEGTGGEAFF. The CDR3, as DNA: TGTGCCAGCAGCCAAGAAGGGACAGGGGGCGAAGCTTTCTTT.

V usage is TRBV27 and J usage is TRBJ2-1; D unclear. Trimming removed 2 bases at V and 0 bases at J, with 17 bases between. CDR1 and CDR2 from the germline V gene are MNHEY and SMNVEV (reference sequence). The CDR3 consists of 18 residues. The DNA for the CDR3 is TGTGCCAGCAGTTTAGGTTTAGGATTAAGGTTCTCCTACAATGAGCAGTTCTTC. Protein: CASSLGLGLRFSYNEQFF.

This clonotype was detected ten times or more. The rearrangement links TRBV23-1 to TRBJ2-1, with 13 bases matching TRBD2. TRBV23-1 is an ORF, and what it does is uncertain. After removal of 6 bases from V and 6 bases from J, the junction contained 8 bases not matched to a gene. This CDR3 has 16 amino acids. The CDR3 loop is CASRTSGGRGSNEQFF. DNA for the CDR3: TGCGCCAGCAGGACTAGCGGGGGGCGGGGGTCCAATGAGCAGTTCTTC.

The genes are TRBV6-1 and TRBJ2-5; 7 bases line up with TRBD2. Germline-derived CDR1 and CDR2 are MNHNS and SASEGT. V lost 8 bases, J lost 1 base, and 4 bases stayed unmatched. The CDR3 spans 13 residues. The CDR3, as DNA: TGTGCCAGCGGGGGGGAGCTCCAAGAGACCCAGTACTTC. This translates into CASGGELQETQYF.

This clonotype was found a few times. The chain couples TRBV6-1 to TRBJ2-3; 16 bases align to TRBD2. V lost 7 bases to trimming and J lost 5 bases; unmatched junction nucleotides: 15. CDR1 MNHNS and CDR2 SASEGT come from the germline V gene. The CDR3 loop spans 19 amino acids. The CDR3 here is CASTQGRGTSGRAVDTQYF. The CDR3 DNA follows: TGTGCCAGCACCCAGGGACGGGGGACTAGCGGGAGGGCCGTAGATACGCAGTATTTT.

This clonotype was seen repeatedly, ten times or more. V is TRBV14 and J is TRBJ1-1; no firm D call. V was clipped by 4 bases and J by 8 bases, with 11 bases between them. The CDR3 is made up of 12 amino acids. Germline CDR1 reads SGHDN; CDR2 reads FVKESK. The DNA for the CDR3 is TGTGCCAGCAGCCTAGGTCGCAGAGAAGCTTTCTTT. It codes for CASSLGRREAFF.

This clonotype has at least ten counts. The chain couples TRBV7-9 to TRBJ2-4, with 7 positions matching TRBD1. There are 14 residues in the CDR3. V was clipped by 5 bases and J by 5 bases; unmatched bases: 6. Germline V gene sequence: CDR1 SEHNR, CDR2 FQNEAQ (reference sequence). The chain's CDR3 is CASSPDRAQNIQYF. The CDR3 nucleotides are TGTGCCAGCAGCCCTGACAGGGCCCAAAACATTCAGTACTTC.

This clonotype was seen many times. V gene TRBV29-1 combines with J gene TRBJ1-1; 10 nucleotides match TRBD1. V lost 7 bases, J lost 3 bases, and 8 bases stayed unmatched. The CDR3 runs 14 residues. From germline, CDR1 is SQVTM and CDR2 ANQGSEA. This chain's CDR3 is CSGRRDRGYTEAFF. The CDR3 DNA is TGCAGCGGTCGCCGGGACAGGGGTTACACTGAAGCTTTCTTT. The full variable domain, with the rest looked up from reference TRBV29-1 and TRBJ1-1, is SAVISQKPSRDICQRGTSLTIQCQVDSQVTMMFWYRQQPGQSLTLIATANQGSEATYESGFVIDKFPISRPNLTFSTLTVSNMSPEDSSIYLCSGRRDRGYTEAFFGQGTRLTVV.

In its sample, this clonotype was seen many times. The genes are TRBV20-1 and TRBJ1-2, with 9 bases that match TRBD1. This CDR3 region has 14 residues. Trimming removed 5 bases from V and 6 bases from J; junction bases left unmatched: 10. CDR1 and CDR2 from the germline V gene are DFQATT and SNEGSKA (reference sequence). CDR3 region: CSAWNPGQGHGYTF. CDR3 coding DNA: TGCAGTGCTTGGAATCCGGGACAGGGTCATGGCTACACCTTC.

This clonotype occurred many times. This sequence joins TRBV29-1 and TRBJ1-2, with D unclear. Germline V lookup: CDR1 SQVTM, CDR2 ANQGSEA. The V and J ends lost 3 bases and 4 bases respectively, with 12 bases between them. The length of the CDR3 is 13 residues. In DNA, the CDR3 is TGCAGCGTTGAGGGTTATCAGTCCTATGGCTACACCTTC. Amino acid sequence: CSVEGYQSYGYTF.

This clonotype has a handful of counts. The chain uses TRBV5-1 and TRBJ2-3; D could derive from TRBD1 or TRBD2 (6 bases each). This CDR3 region has 18 residues. Germline CDR1 is SGHRS and CDR2 is YFSETQ. The V gene lost 7 bases and the J gene lost 3 bases, with 27 bases spanning the gap. CDR3 region: CASGALGGPTRKTDTQYF. For the CDR3, the DNA is TGCGCCAGCGGGGCCCTTGGGGGGCCGACGCGAAAAACAGATACGCAGTATTTT.

V gene TRBV6-1 combines with J gene TRBJ1-4, with no clear D. CDR3 size: 14 residues. V gave up 5 bases and J gave up 3 bases, with 10 bases separating them. The germline V gene encodes CDR1 MNHNS and CDR2 SASEGT. CDR3 in amino acids: CASSSPGANEKLFF. The CDR3 coding sequence is TGTGCCAGCAGTAGCCCCGGCGCTAATGAAAAACTGTTTTTT.

By frequency in the sample, this clonotype is medium-sized. The chain combines TRBV20-1 with TRBJ2-7; 7 nucleotides match TRBD2. Germline trimming cut 0 bases from V and 0 bases from J; bases unmatched to any gene: 8. The CDR3 totals 16 residues. Germline V CDR1 and CDR2: DFQATT, SNEGSKA (reference sequence). CDR3 residues: CSAREQSGINSYEQYF. As DNA, the CDR3 is TGCAGTGCTAGAGAGCAAAGCGGGATAAACTCCTACGAGCAGTACTTC.